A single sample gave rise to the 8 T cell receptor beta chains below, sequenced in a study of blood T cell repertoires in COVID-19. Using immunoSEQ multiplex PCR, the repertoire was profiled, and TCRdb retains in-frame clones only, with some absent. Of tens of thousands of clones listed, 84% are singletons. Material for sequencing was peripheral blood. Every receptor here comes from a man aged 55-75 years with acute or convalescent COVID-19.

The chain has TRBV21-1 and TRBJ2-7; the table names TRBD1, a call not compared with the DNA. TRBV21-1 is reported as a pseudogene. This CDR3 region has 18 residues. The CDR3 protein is CASKGLDSALLLSNEQYF. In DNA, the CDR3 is TGTGCCAGCAAGGGTTTGGACAGCGCCCTTCTTCTCTCCAACGAGCAGTACTTC.

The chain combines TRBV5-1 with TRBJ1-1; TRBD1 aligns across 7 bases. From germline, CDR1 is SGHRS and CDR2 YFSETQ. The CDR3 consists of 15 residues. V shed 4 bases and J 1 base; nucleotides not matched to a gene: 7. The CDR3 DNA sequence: TGCGCCAGCAGCCTGTTTCAGGGGGGGAACACTGAAGCTTTCTTT. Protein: CASSLFQGGNTEAFF.

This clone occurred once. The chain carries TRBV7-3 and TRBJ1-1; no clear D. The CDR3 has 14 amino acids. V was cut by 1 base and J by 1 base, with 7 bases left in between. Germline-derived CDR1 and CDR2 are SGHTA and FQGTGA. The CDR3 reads CASSLSHRNTEAFF. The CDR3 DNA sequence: TGTGCCAGCAGCTTAAGCCACAGGAACACTGAAGCTTTCTTT. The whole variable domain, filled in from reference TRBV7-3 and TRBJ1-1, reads GAGVSQTPSNKVTEKGKYVELRCDPISGHTALYWYRQSLGQGPEFLIYFQGTGAADDSGLPNDRFFAVRPEGSVSTLKIQRTERGDSAVYLCASSLSHRNTEAFFGQGTRLTVV.

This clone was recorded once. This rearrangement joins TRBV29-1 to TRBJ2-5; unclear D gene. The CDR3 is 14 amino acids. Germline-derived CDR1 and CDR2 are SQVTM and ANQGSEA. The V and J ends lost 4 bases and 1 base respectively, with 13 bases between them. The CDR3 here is CSVGGVTPQETQYF. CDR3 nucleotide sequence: TGCAGCGTTGGAGGAGTAACCCCCCAAGAGACCCAGTACTTC. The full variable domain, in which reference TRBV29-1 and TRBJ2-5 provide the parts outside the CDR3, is SAVISQKPSRDICQRGTSLTIQCQVDSQVTMMFWYRQQPGQSLTLIATANQGSEATYESGFVIDKFPISRPNLTFSTLTVSNMSPEDSSIYLCSVGGVTPQETQYFGPGTRLLVL.

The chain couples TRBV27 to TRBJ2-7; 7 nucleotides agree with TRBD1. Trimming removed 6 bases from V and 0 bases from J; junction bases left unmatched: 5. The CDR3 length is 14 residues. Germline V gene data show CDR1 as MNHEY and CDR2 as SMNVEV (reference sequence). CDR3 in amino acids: CASSDRESSYEQYF. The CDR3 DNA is TGTGCCAGCAGCGACAGGGAGAGCTCCTACGAGCAGTACTTC.

The CDR3 spells CSVRLRNTEAFF. CDR3 coding DNA: TGCAGCGTCCGACTCCGGAACACTGAAGCTTTCTTT. The chain carries TRBV29-1 and TRBJ1-1; D not certain. With 6 bases removed from V and 1 base from J, the gap between germline ends came to 9 bases. Looked up from germline, CDR1 is SQVTM and CDR2 is ANQGSEA. This CDR3 has 12 amino acids.

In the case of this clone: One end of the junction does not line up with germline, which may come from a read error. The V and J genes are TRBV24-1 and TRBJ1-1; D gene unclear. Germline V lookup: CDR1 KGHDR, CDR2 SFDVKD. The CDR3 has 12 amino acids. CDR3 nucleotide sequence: TGTGCCACCAGTGATTTGGGGAGTGGGGTTTGGTTT. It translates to CATSDLGSGVWF.

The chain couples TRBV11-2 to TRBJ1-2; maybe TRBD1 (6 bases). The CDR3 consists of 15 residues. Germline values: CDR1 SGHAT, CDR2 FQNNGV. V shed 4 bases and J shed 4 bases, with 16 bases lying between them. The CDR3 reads CASSSGEGQSYGYTF. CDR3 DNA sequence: TGTGCCAGCAGCTCAGGGGAGGGGCAGAGCTATGGCTACACCTTC.